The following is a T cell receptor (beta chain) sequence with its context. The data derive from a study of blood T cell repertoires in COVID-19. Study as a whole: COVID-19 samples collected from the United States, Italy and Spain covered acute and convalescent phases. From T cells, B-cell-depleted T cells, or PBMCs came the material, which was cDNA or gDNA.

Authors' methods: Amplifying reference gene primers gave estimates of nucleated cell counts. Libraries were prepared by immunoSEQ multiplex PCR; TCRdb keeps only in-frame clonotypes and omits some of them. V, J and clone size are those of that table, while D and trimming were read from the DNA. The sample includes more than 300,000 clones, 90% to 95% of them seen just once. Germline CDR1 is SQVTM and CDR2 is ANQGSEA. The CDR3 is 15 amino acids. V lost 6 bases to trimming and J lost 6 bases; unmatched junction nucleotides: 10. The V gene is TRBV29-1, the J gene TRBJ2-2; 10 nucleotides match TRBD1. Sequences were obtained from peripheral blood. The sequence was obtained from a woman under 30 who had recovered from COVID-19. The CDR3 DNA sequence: TGCAGCGTCGGCCGGGACAGGGGACCCTCCGGGGAGCTGTTTTTT. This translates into CSVGRDRGPSGELFF.